The clone carrying this T cell receptor (beta chain) was seen only a few times. The germline V gene has CDR1 SGHDT and CDR2 YYEEEE. V lost 2 bases, J lost 5 bases, and 9 bases stayed unmatched. The CDR3 extends over 16 amino acids. This sample stems from a study of metastatic and nonmetastatic thyroid tumors. No patient received treatment before thyroid surgery. TCRdb re-clonotyped the PCR reads through MiXCR. The sample consists of about 21,000 clones, about 20% of them appearing once. Sequenced material: tumor tissue. This chain uses TRBV5-6 with TRBJ2-3; 9 bases agree with TRBD2. This clonotype was obtained from a male donor with papillary thyroid cancer or a benign thyroid nodule (not recorded which). Some clones in this sample may be carry-over from other donors' samples. The CDR3 DNA reads TGTGCCAGCAGCTTTAGTCCTGCGGGAGGGCTAGATACGCAGTATTTT. This translates into CASSFSPAGGLDTQYF. Filled out from reference TRBV5-6 and TRBJ2-3, the complete variable domain reads DAGVTQSPTHLIKTRGQQVTLRCSPKSGHDTVSWYQQALGQGPQFIFQYYEEEERQRGNFPDRFSGHQFPNYSSELNVNALLLGDSALYLCASSFSPAGGLDTQYFGPGTRLTVL.